The 30 T cell receptor beta chains presented below share a single source sample, sequenced in a study of shared clonotypes between healthy human individuals. Profiling relied on immunoSEQ multiplex PCR, and the TCRdb table lists in-frame clones only, not all of them. This sample yields 550,000 to 700,000 clones, of which approximately 73% are seen a single time; 1.5% to 2% belongs to the top ten. What was sequenced was memory CD4+ T cells sorted from blood. Subset specified: CD45RA-negative fraction. The receptors stem from a woman in her twenties or thirties in good health.

This clone has a handful of counts. The chain has TRBV5-1 and TRBJ2-3; 10 nucleotides agree with TRBD2. V shed 0 bases and J 4 bases; nucleotides not matched to a gene: 2. CDR3 length equals 15 residues. Germline CDR1 SGHRS, CDR2 YFSETQ. Written as DNA, the CDR3 is TGCGCCAGCAGCTTGGAACTAGCGGGACCAGATACGCAGTATTTT. It is translated as CASSLELAGPDTQYF.

The chain employs TRBV5-1 and TRBJ2-3, with TRBD1 as a possible D gene (7 bases). The CDR3 sequence is 14 residues long. Germline V gene data show CDR1 as SGHRS and CDR2 as YFSETQ. V was pared by 7 bases and J by 5 bases, with 17 bases between. Here the CDR3 reads CASSMGQGGDTQYF. As DNA, the CDR3 is TGCGCCAGCTCCATGGGGCAGGGGGGAGATACGCAGTATTTT.

This clone was picked up a small number of times. The chain carries TRBV6-6 and TRBJ1-3; D possibly corresponds to TRBD1 (5 bases). The germline V gene has CDR1 MNHNY and CDR2 SVGAGI (reference sequence). V dropped 6 bases and J dropped 2 bases, with 14 bases sitting between them. This CDR3 is built from 15 residues. CDR3: CASRSGQIAGNTIYF. DNA for the CDR3: TGTGCCAGCAGATCCGGACAAATAGCTGGAAACACCATATATTTT.

Many counts were recorded for this clone. The V gene is TRBV29-1, the J gene TRBJ2-2, with a weak D call TRBD1 (5 bases). CDR3 length equals 14 residues. V was cut by 6 bases and J by 5 bases, with 16 bases left in between. The V gene's germline CDR1 is SQVTM and CDR2 ANQGSEA. In nucleotides, the CDR3 is TGCAGCGTGCAGACAGTCTTTGGGACCGGGGAGCTGTTTTTT. This encodes CSVQTVFGTGELFF.

The V and J genes are TRBV5-1 and TRBJ2-2; D unresolved. V was trimmed by 0 bases and J by 0 bases, leaving 9 bases between them. From germline, CDR1 is SGHRS and CDR2 YFSETQ. The CDR3 has 16 amino acids. For the CDR3, the DNA is TGCGCCAGCAGCTTGGAGGCTACAGCGAACACCGGGGAGCTGTTTTTT. It codes for CASSLEATANTGELFF.

The chain combines TRBV6-6 with TRBJ2-7; no firm D call. Germline V gene lookup returns CDR1 MNHNY and CDR2 SVGAGI (reference sequence). V lost 5 bases to trimming and J lost 4 bases, with 21 bases between them. The CDR3 length is 16 residues. The CDR3 protein is CASSPLMETDWYEQYF. DNA of the CDR3: TGTGCCAGCAGTCCCCTAATGGAGACTGACTGGTACGAGCAGTACTTC.

The chain carries TRBV29-1 and TRBJ2-7; tentative D call: TRBD1 (6 bases). CDR3 length: 13 amino acids. Germline V lookup: CDR1 SQVTM, CDR2 ANQGSEA. Trimming pared 3 bases from V and 6 bases from J, leaving 15 bases between. CDR3 region: CSVELTGSGEQYF. Here the CDR3 DNA reads TGCAGCGTTGAGTTGACAGGATCAGGCGAGCAGTACTTC.

The chain uses TRBV7-7 and TRBJ2-5; tentatively, D is TRBD1 (5 bases). CDR1 and CDR2 (germline): SSHAT, FNYEAQ (reference sequence). Trimming took 6 bases from V and 2 from J, leaving 16 bases between them. The CDR3 contains 15 residues. The chain's CDR3 is CASSPTSGPQETQYF. DNA for the CDR3: TGTGCCAGCAGTCCTACGTCAGGGCCTCAAGAGACCCAGTACTTC.

This sequence joins TRBV28 and TRBJ2-1, with 10 nucleotides matching TRBD2. Germline V gene lookup returns CDR1 MDHEN and CDR2 SYDVKM. The J segment lost 2 bases and the V segment lost 4 bases, leaving 14 bases of the junction unmatched. This CDR3 is built from 19 residues. The chain's CDR3 is CASSWKTRGLAAAYNEQFF. The CDR3 coding sequence is TGTGCCAGCAGTTGGAAAACGAGAGGACTAGCGGCCGCCTACAATGAGCAGTTCTTC.

This clone was seen a few times. The chain links TRBV2 to TRBJ1-5; D gene uncertain. The germline V gene has CDR1 SNHLY and CDR2 FYNNEI. The CDR3 has 13 amino acids. V lost 8 bases and J lost 11, with 19 bases in between. The CDR3 DNA follows: TGTGCCAGCGGCGAGGGCAGGCCCATGACCCAGCATTTT. As protein: CASGEGRPMTQHF.

The CDR3 reads CASSPTSGAAYEQYF. CDR3 DNA sequence: TGTGCCAGCAGCCCTACTAGCGGGGCCGCCTACGAGCAGTACTTC. V is TRBV5-4 and J is TRBJ2-7; TRBD2 agrees at 10 bases. The V segment lost 4 bases and the J segment 2 bases; nucleotides outside the gene matches: 6. This CDR3 is built from 15 residues. CDR1 is SGHNT, CDR2 YYREEE, per germline (reference sequence). The whole variable domain, filled in from reference TRBV5-4 and TRBJ2-7, reads ETGVTQSPTHLIKTRGQQVTLRCSSQSGHNTVSWYQQALGQGPQFIFQYYREEENGRGNFPPRFSGLQFPNYSSELNVNALELDDSALYLCASSPTSGAAYEQYFGPGTRLTVT.

The genes are TRBV25-1 and TRBJ2-3, with D tentatively TRBD1 (5 bases). CDR1 and CDR2 (germline): MGHDK, SYGVNS. The CDR3 has 14 amino acids. Trimming removed 1 base at V and 4 bases at J, with 9 bases between. Here the CDR3 DNA reads TGTGCCAGCAGTGAATCGAAGGGGTCAGATACGCAGTATTTT. It translates to CASSESKGSDTQYF.

This chain connects TRBV5-5 to TRBJ1-1; D is perhaps TRBD1 (5 bases). This CDR3 has 14 amino acids. Per germline, CDR1 SGHKS and CDR2 YYEKEE (reference sequence). Trimming cost V 4 bases and J 5 bases, with 15 bases left between them. The chain's CDR3 is CASSTTNGGTEAFF. In DNA, the CDR3 is TGTGCCAGCAGCACAACCAACGGGGGTACTGAAGCTTTCTTT.

The chain carries TRBV7-6 and TRBJ1-1; no clear D gene. The CDR3 contains 14 residues. The V end was cut by 4 bases, the J end by 1 base, with 10 bases between. CDR1 and CDR2 (germline): SGHVS, FNYEAQ. In DNA, the CDR3 is TGTGCCAGCAGCTCCAAGCGGGGGAACACTGAAGCTTTCTTT. It codes for CASSSKRGNTEAFF. Full variable domain (remainder filled in from reference TRBV7-6 and TRBJ1-1): GAGVSQSPRYKVTKRGQDVALRCDPISGHVSLYWYRQALGQGPEFLTYFNYEAQQDKSGLPNDRFSAERPEGSISTLTIQRTEQRDSAMYRCASSSKRGNTEAFFGQGTRLTVV.

The chain's CDR3 is CAWSVMGKGYTF. CDR3 DNA sequence: TGTGCCTGGAGTGTAATGGGAAAGGGCTACACCTTC. V usage is TRBV30 and J usage is TRBJ1-2; the D is unclear. Germline assignment: CDR1 GTSNPN and CDR2 SVGIG (reference sequence). The CDR3 is made up of 12 amino acids. Trimming stripped 0 bases from V and 8 bases from J, with 10 bases between.

The rearrangement joins TRBV5-1 to TRBJ2-7, with 7 bases that match TRBD1. From germline, CDR1 is SGHRS and CDR2 YFSETQ. The CDR3 length is 14 residues. J lost 5 bases, V lost 7 bases, and 12 bases had no gene match. CDR3 in DNA: TGCGCCAGCGGTTATGAGGGGGCGCGCCACGAGCAGTACTTC. Protein product: CASGYEGARHEQYF.

Worth noting for this clone: Other nucleotide sequences from this sample produce the same CDR3. The chain joins TRBV19 to TRBJ2-2; no firm D call. The CDR3 consists of 13 residues. The V end was cut by 3 bases, the J end by 1 base, with 3 bases between. Germline V CDR1 and CDR2: LNHDA, SQIVND (reference sequence). CDR3 in DNA: TGTGCCAGTAGTATTTTGAACACCGGGGAGCTGTTTTTT. Translation gives CASSILNTGELFF.

This clone was recorded many times. The chain links TRBV6-6 to TRBJ2-7; D is unresolved. This CDR3 comprises 14 residues. Trimming took 7 bases from V and 3 from J, leaving 16 bases between them. Looked up from germline, CDR1 is MNHNY and CDR2 is SVGAGI (reference sequence). For the CDR3, the DNA is TGTGCCAGCAAAGTAGGGCAGGCTGTCTACGAGCAGTACTTC. This encodes CASKVGQAVYEQYF.

This clone has a handful of counts. Other DNA sequences in the same sample also yield this CDR3. The chain uses TRBV5-1 and TRBJ1-2; perhaps TRBD1 as D (5 bases). V gave up 4 bases and J gave up 0 bases, with 10 bases separating them. Germline lookup yields CDR1 SGHRS and CDR2 YFSETQ. CDR3 length: 14 residues. This CDR3 is CASSLDSTNYGYTF. CDR3 DNA: TGCGCCAGCAGCCTTGACAGCACTAACTATGGCTACACCTTC.

This sequence joins TRBV2 and TRBJ2-3, with D unresolved. The V gene lost 5 bases and the J gene lost 2 bases, with 11 bases spanning the gap. The CDR3 has 14 residues. Germline CDR1 and CDR2: SNHLY and FYNNEI. CDR3 amino acids: CASSLDISTDTQYF. CDR3 sequence (DNA): TGTGCCAGCAGTTTAGACATCTCCACAGATACGCAGTATTTT.

V gene TRBV20-1 combines with J gene TRBJ2-2; D unclear. CDR3 length: 11 amino acids. Germline V CDR1 and CDR2: DFQATT, SNEGSKA (reference sequence). The V end was cut by 5 bases, the J end by 7 bases, with 8 bases between. The CDR3: CSAAPIGELFF. Written as DNA, the CDR3 is TGCAGTGCTGCACCGATCGGGGAGCTGTTTTTT.

This chain connects TRBV25-1 to TRBJ2-3; TRBD2 matches at 9 bases. The CDR3 length is 14 residues. V gave up 5 bases and J gave up 6 bases; unmatched junction bases: 6. From germline, CDR1 is MGHDK and CDR2 SYGVNS. The CDR3 here is CASSRTSERDTQYF. For the CDR3, the DNA is TGTGCCAGCAGTAGGACTAGCGAGAGGGATACGCAGTATTTT.

V usage is TRBV6-5 and J usage is TRBJ1-1; D gene unclear. V shed 2 bases and J shed 7 bases, with 5 bases lying between them. Germline lookup yields CDR1 MNHEY and CDR2 SVGAGI. The CDR3 loop spans 11 amino acids. The CDR3 DNA is TGTGCCAGCAGTTACATGGATGAAGCTTTCTTT. Amino acid sequence: CASSYMDEAFF.

The chain is built from TRBV18 and TRBJ2-7; TRBD2 agrees at 10 bases. V lost 1 base, J lost 7 bases, and 13 bases stayed unmatched. This CDR3 is 17 amino acids long. Germline V gene data show CDR1 as KGHSH and CDR2 as LQKENI. The CDR3 DNA reads as TGTGCCAGCTCACCACGGCTAGCGGGAGATGGGGCGTGGGAGCAGTACTTC. Residues: CASSPRLAGDGAWEQYF. The complete variable domain, with remaining parts taken from reference TRBV18 and TRBJ2-7, reads NAGVMQNPRHLVRRRGQEARLRCSPMKGHSHVYWYRQLPEEGLKFMVYLQKENIIDESGMPKERFSAEFPKEGPSILRIQQVVRGDSAAYFCASSPRLAGDGAWEQYFGPGTRLTVT.

This sequence joins TRBV5-6 and TRBJ2-7, with D possibly called TRBD1 or TRBD2 (6 bases each). Trimming pared 4 bases from V and 2 bases from J, leaving 16 bases between. From germline, CDR1 is SGHDT and CDR2 YYEEEE. The CDR3 spans 15 residues. For the CDR3, the DNA is TGTGCCAGCAGCGGGGGGCCCGGGACACCCTACGAGCAGTACTTC. Amino acid sequence: CASSGGPGTPYEQYF.

The rearrangement links TRBV19 to TRBJ2-5; TRBD1 agrees at 9 bases. The V and J ends lost 4 bases and 5 bases, in that order; junction bases with no gene match: 8. The germline V gene has CDR1 LNHDA and CDR2 SQIVND (reference sequence). This CDR3 has 15 residues. CDR3 residues: CASSNLGQGHETQYF. The CDR3 nucleotides read TGTGCCAGTAGTAACCTGGGACAGGGTCATGAGACCCAGTACTTC.

J is TRBJ2-1 and V is TRBV7-9, with 10 positions matching TRBD1. The V gene's germline CDR1 is SEHNR and CDR2 FQNEAQ (reference sequence). CDR3 length: 16 amino acids. The V gene end was trimmed by 5 bases and the J gene end by 10 bases; junction bases not matched to a gene: 14. Here the CDR3 reads CASSPTQTGGADEQFF. CDR3 coding DNA: TGTGCCAGCAGCCCCACGCAGACAGGGGGCGCGGACGAGCAGTTCTTC.

This chain uses TRBV10-3 with TRBJ2-1; 13 bases line up with TRBD2. J lost 8 bases, V lost 4 bases, and 8 bases had no gene match. CDR1 ENHRY and CDR2 SYGVKD come from the germline V gene. This CDR3 is built from 16 residues. CDR3 sequence: CAISGGLAGKVDEQFF. The CDR3 region has the DNA TGTGCCATCAGTGGGGGACTAGCGGGAAAGGTTGATGAGCAGTTCTTC.

The rearrangement links TRBV27 to TRBJ2-1; 8 positions agree with TRBD2. The germline gives CDR1 MNHEY, CDR2 SMNVEV (reference sequence). This CDR3 has 15 residues. The V and J ends lost 0 bases and 7 bases, in that order; junction bases with no gene match: 5. In nucleotides, the CDR3 is TGTGCCAGCAGTTTATCGGGCGGGAGGAGGAATGAGCAGTTCTTC. This sequence encodes CASSLSGGRRNEQFF.

Regarding this clone: Other DNA sequences of this sample code for an identical CDR3. V is TRBV28 and J is TRBJ2-1, with D perhaps matching TRBD2 (6 bases). The germline V gene has CDR1 MDHEN and CDR2 SYDVKM. V was clipped by 2 bases and J by 4 bases, with 9 bases between them. CDR3 length equals 14 residues. The CDR3 sequence is CASSLRGGYNEQFF. In DNA form, the CDR3 reads TGTGCCAGCAGTTTACGTGGGGGGTACAATGAGCAGTTCTTC.